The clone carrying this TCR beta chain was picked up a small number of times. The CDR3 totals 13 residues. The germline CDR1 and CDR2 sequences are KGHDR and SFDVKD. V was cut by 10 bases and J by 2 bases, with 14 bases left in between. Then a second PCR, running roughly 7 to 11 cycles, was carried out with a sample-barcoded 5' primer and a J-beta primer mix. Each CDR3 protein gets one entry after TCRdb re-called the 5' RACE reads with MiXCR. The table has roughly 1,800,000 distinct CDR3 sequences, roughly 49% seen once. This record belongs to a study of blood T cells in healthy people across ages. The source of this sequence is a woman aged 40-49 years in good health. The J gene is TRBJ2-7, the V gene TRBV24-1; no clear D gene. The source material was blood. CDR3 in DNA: TGTGCCACTTATAACCTCGGCCCCTACGAGCAGTACTTC. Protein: CATYNLGPYEQYF.